The 9 T cell receptor beta chains given below trace back to one sample, sequenced in a study of cytomegalovirus exposure and HLA in healthy donors. Both 60 Vbeta primers and 13 Jbeta primers went into the PCR. Generated by immunoSEQ multiplex PCR, the TCRdb table keeps only in-frame clones and is missing some. The table records 150,000 to 200,000 clones, more than 75% of them present only once. Sample: PBMCs. The source of these receptors is a woman aged 45-65 years in good health and CMV-seropositive.

The chain combines TRBV7-8 with TRBJ2-1; 8 bases agree with TRBD2. With V trimmed by 5 bases and J by 7 bases, 13 bases remained unmatched. The CDR3 runs to 16 residues. The germline V gene encodes CDR1 SGHVS and CDR2 FQNEAQ. As DNA, the CDR3 is TGTGCCAGCAGCCCCAGGTGGATAGCGGGGTCAAATGAGCAGTTCTTC. Protein sequence: CASSPRWIAGSNEQFF.

The J gene is TRBJ1-4, the V gene TRBV5-4; D remains unclear. CDR1 is SGHNT and CDR2 is YYREEE in the germline V gene (reference sequence). Trimming pared 2 bases from V and 7 bases from J, leaving 15 bases between. The CDR3 length is 15 residues. CDR3 protein: CASSLGGKGGEKLFF. The CDR3 DNA sequence: TGTGCCAGCAGCTTAGGAGGAAAGGGCGGTGAAAAACTGTTTTTT.

The chain has TRBV30 and TRBJ1-5; possibly TRBD1 for D (5 bases). CDR1 is GTSNPN, CDR2 SVGIG, per germline (reference sequence). Trimming stripped 2 bases from V and 0 bases from J, with 11 bases between. The length of the CDR3 is 15 residues. The CDR3 DNA reads TGTGCCTGGAGTTGGGGCGGGAATAGCAATCAGCCCCAGCATTTT. Residues: CAWSWGGNSNQPQHF. Filled out from reference TRBV30 and TRBJ1-5, the complete variable domain reads SQTIHQWPATLVQPVGSPLSLECTVEGTSNPNLYWYRQAAGRGLQLLFYSVGIGQISSEVPQNLSASRPQDRQFILSSKKLLLSDSGFYLCAWSWGGNSNQPQHFGDGTRLSIL.

This clone showed up just once. The chain uses TRBV29-1 and TRBJ2-3, with D possibly being TRBD2 (6 bases). The V end lost 4 bases, the J end lost 3 bases, and 17 bases lay between the germline ends. The CDR3 contains 15 residues. Germline loops: CDR1 SQVTM, CDR2 ANQGSEA. In DNA form, the CDR3 reads TGCAGCGTTGTTTGGGGGAGGTTGAAAACAGATACGCAGTATTTT. Protein sequence: CSVVWGRLKTDTQYF.

The rearrangement joins TRBV4-2 to TRBJ1-5; 10 positions agree with TRBD1. Per the germline V gene, CDR1 is LGHNA and CDR2 is YNFKEQ. Trimming cost V 1 base and J 4 bases; bases outside gene matches: 4. The CDR3 totals 16 residues. CDR3 in amino acids: CASSQVGQGSNQPQHF. The CDR3 DNA reads as TGTGCCAGCAGCCAAGTGGGACAGGGGTCTAATCAGCCCCAGCATTTT.

This clone occurred once. V is TRBV9 and J is TRBJ2-1; 7 bases are a match to TRBD1. CDR1 is SGDLS, CDR2 YYNGEE, per germline. The CDR3 is 16 residues long. V trimming: 0 bases; J trimming: 1 base; junction bases outside the gene matches: 4. This CDR3 reads CASSVEPGGSYNEQFF. In DNA, the CDR3 is TGTGCCAGCAGCGTAGAGCCAGGGGGTTCCTACAATGAGCAGTTCTTC.

V is TRBV6-1 and J is TRBJ2-7; 11 bases are shared with TRBD2. V gave up 4 bases and J gave up 2 bases; unmatched junction bases: 7. This CDR3 comprises 16 residues. In germline, CDR1 is MNHNS, CDR2 SASEGT. CDR3 protein: CASSGGTSGTPYEQYF. CDR3 coding DNA: TGTGCCAGCAGTGGGGGGACTAGCGGTACACCCTACGAGCAGTACTTC.

The J gene is TRBJ1-2, the V gene TRBV19; 10 bases match TRBD1. Losses at the gene ends were 5 bases for V and 6 bases for J; bases not matched to a gene: 6. This CDR3 is built from 14 residues. Germline V gene sequence: CDR1 LNHDA, CDR2 SQIVND (reference sequence). Here the CDR3 reads CASSPDRGGDGYTF. CDR3 in DNA: TGTGCCAGTAGTCCGGACAGGGGGGGGGATGGCTACACCTTC. Looking up the rest from reference TRBV19 and TRBJ1-2 gives the full variable domain: DGGITQSPKYLFRKEGQNVTLSCEQNLNHDAMYWYRQDPGQGLRLIYYSQIVNDFQKGDIAEGYSVSREKKESFPLTVTSAQKNPTAFYLCASSPDRGGDGYTFGSGTRLTVV.

The chain is built from TRBV6-1 and TRBJ1-6, with 7 bases aligning to TRBD1. Germline lookup yields CDR1 MNHNS and CDR2 SASEGT. Germline trimming cut 4 bases from V and 4 bases from J; bases unmatched to any gene: 4. This CDR3 is built from 15 residues. CDR3 in DNA: TGTGCCAGCAGTGGGGACAGTCTATATAATTCACCCCTCCACTTT. This sequence encodes CASSGDSLYNSPLHF.